One sample yielded the 29 T cell receptor beta chains listed below, sequenced in a study of identical twins. TCRdb used MiXCR to reprocess the 5' RACE reads, holding one entry per CDR3 protein. The repertoire holds some 1,600,000 distinct CDR3 sequences, with around 33% as singletons. Sequenced input: cord blood. All receptors come from a newborn girl in good health.

This clonotype was detected a few times. The CDR3 spells CASSLEYGGPDTQYF. Written as DNA, the CDR3 is TGTGCCAGCAGCTTAGAGTACGGGGGGCCAGATACGCAGTATTTT. The chain couples TRBV7-9 to TRBJ2-3; tentatively, D is TRBD2 (7 bases). This CDR3 comprises 15 residues. In germline, CDR1 is SEHNR, CDR2 FQNEAQ (reference sequence). Trimming took 1 base from V and 4 from J, leaving 12 bases between them.

There are a few counts of this clonotype. This chain uses TRBV6-1 with TRBJ1-5; D is unclear. V was clipped by 8 bases and J by 2 bases, with 16 bases between them. Germline V gives CDR1 MNHNS, CDR2 SASEGT. This CDR3 has 15 residues. The DNA of the CDR3 is TGTGCCAGCCACGGAGGGTATCAGGGCAATCAGCCCCAGCATTTT. Amino acids: CASHGGYQGNQPQHF.

V usage is TRBV15 and J usage is TRBJ2-7; TRBD2 is a possible D gene (6 bases). The germline CDR1 and CDR2 sequences are LNHNV and YYDKDF (reference sequence). The CDR3 extends over 17 amino acids. V lost 3 bases and J lost 7, with 25 bases in between. In nucleotides, the CDR3 is TGTGCCACCAGCAGGTTACCGGGACTCTTCACCTACAATGAGCAGTACTTC. Residues: CATSRLPGLFTYNEQYF.

The rearrangement joins TRBV11-2 to TRBJ1-2, with D perhaps matching TRBD1 (5 bases). The CDR3 contains 12 residues. CDR1 is SGHAT, CDR2 FQNNGV, per germline. V dropped 5 bases and J dropped 6 bases, with 10 bases sitting between them. CDR3 bases: TGTGCCAGCAGCCAGGGAAGGAATGGCTACACCTTC. Translated, it gives CASSQGRNGYTF.

This clonotype has more than one count but fewer than ten. V is TRBV10-3 and J is TRBJ2-3, with D uncertain. The CDR3 length is 11 residues. Germline V gives CDR1 ENHRY, CDR2 SYGVKD. CDR3 protein: CDGLETDTQYF. CDR3 DNA: TGTGATGGCCTAGAAACAGATACGCAGTATTTT.

This clonotype has just a few counts. The gene calls are TRBV28 and TRBJ2-2, with D uncertain. The CDR3 is 13 amino acids. Germline assignment: CDR1 MDHEN and CDR2 SYDVKM. Between the trimmed V and J ends, which lost 3 bases and 5 bases, there was a span of 7 bases. CDR3 sequence reads: CASSFGKTGELFF. In DNA form, the CDR3 reads TGTGCCAGCAGTTTCGGCAAGACCGGGGAGCTGTTTTTT.

This clonotype was counted only a few times. This chain connects TRBV5-1 to TRBJ2-3; 7 nucleotides align to TRBD1. The CDR3 is made up of 17 amino acids. V gave up 4 bases and J gave up 0 bases; unmatched junction bases: 11. Germline V gene lookup returns CDR1 SGHRS and CDR2 YFSETQ. CDR3 DNA: TGCGCCAGCAGCACCGATCCGACAGGGTGGAGCACAGATACGCAGTATTTT. Its translation: CASSTDPTGWSTDTQYF. Full variable domain (rest looked up from reference TRBV5-1 and TRBJ2-3): KAGVTQTPRYLIKTRGQQVTLSCSPISGHRSVSWYQQTPGQGLQFLFEYFSETQRNKGNFPGRFSGRQFSNSRSEMNVSTLELGDSALYLCASSTDPTGWSTDTQYFGPGTRLTVL.

The chain recombines TRBV29-1 with TRBJ2-4; possibly TRBD1 for D (5 bases). The DNA end is more similar to TRBJ2-7, so the J call may be wrong. The CDR3 loop spans 13 amino acids. Looked up from germline, CDR1 is SQVTM and CDR2 is ANQGSEA. The CDR3 nucleotides read TGCAGCGTTGTGGGGCTTCCCTCCTACGAGCAGTACTTC. Protein sequence: CSVVGLPSYEQYF.

This clonotype was seen only a few times. The V and J genes are TRBV12-3 or TRBV12-4 and TRBJ1-2; D is possibly TRBD1 (5 bases). CDR3 length: 14 amino acids. Trimming took off 5 bases at V and 4 bases at J, with 14 bases between the two ends. CDR3 residues: CASSPRTPFYGYTF. The CDR3 DNA reads as TGTGCCAGCAGTCCCCGGACACCCTTCTATGGCTACACCTTC.

This clonotype came up many times. This rearrangement joins TRBV5-1 to TRBJ2-5, with D uncertain. Trimming stripped 0 bases from V and 5 bases from J, with 5 bases between. The CDR3 runs to 12 residues. Germline loops: CDR1 SGHRS, CDR2 YFSETQ. This CDR3 reads CASSLDGETQYF. The CDR3 nucleotides read TGCGCCAGCAGCTTGGATGGGGAGACCCAGTACTTC.

This chain joins TRBV20-1 and TRBJ2-2; TRBD2 matches 9 bases. CDR1 is DFQATT, CDR2 SNEGSKA, per germline (reference sequence). The CDR3 extends over 13 amino acids. With V trimmed by 5 bases and J by 6 bases, 4 bases remained unmatched. The CDR3 DNA reads as TGCAGTGCTGAGAGACTAGCGGCCGGGGAGCTGTTTTTT. Its protein is CSAERLAAGELFF.

This rearrangement joins TRBV12-5 to TRBJ2-5, with 14 bases that match TRBD2. After removal of 6 bases from V and 1 base from J, the junction contained 7 bases not matched to a gene. This CDR3 has 17 amino acids. Germline V CDR1 and CDR2: LGHNT, FRNRAP. CDR3 amino acids: CASGPGLAGESQETQYF. In DNA, the CDR3 is TGTGCTAGTGGACCGGGACTAGCGGGGGAGAGCCAAGAGACCCAGTACTTC.

The rearrangement links TRBV27 to TRBJ1-1, with D possibly matching TRBD1 (5 bases). The germline CDR1 and CDR2 sequences are MNHEY and SMNVEV (reference sequence). The length of the CDR3 is 13 residues. V lost 3 bases and J lost 6, with 11 bases in between. CDR3 in amino acids: CASSFLQGSEAFF. The DNA of the CDR3 is TGTGCCAGCAGTTTCCTCCAGGGCTCTGAAGCTTTCTTT.

Regarding this clonotype: This may stem from a read error, because a much larger clone lies one nucleotide away. This chain connects TRBV5-1 to TRBJ2-1, with D unresolved. The assigned J gene may be wrong: the sequence end matches TRBJ2-7 better. Germline V gives CDR1 SGHRS, CDR2 YFSETQ. The CDR3 covers 13 residues. This CDR3 reads CASSSWTYNEQYF. CDR3 DNA: TGCGCCAGCAGCTCATGGACCTACAATGAGCAGTACTTC.

This clonotype has only a few counts. J is TRBJ2-1 and V is TRBV20-1, with TRBD2 identical over 13 bases. The CDR3 contains 15 residues. Germline assignment: CDR1 DFQATT and CDR2 SNEGSKA (reference sequence). Trimming cost V 3 bases and J 5 bases; bases outside gene matches: 4. This CDR3 is CSASGGTSGNNEQFF. The CDR3 nucleotides read TGCAGTGCTAGTGGGGGGACTAGCGGGAACAATGAGCAGTTCTTC.

This chain connects TRBV7-9 to TRBJ2-5; 8 bases line up with TRBD1. Gene TRBJ2-7 matches the end of the DNA better, so the J call may be wrong. Germline loops: CDR1 SEHNR, CDR2 FQNEAQ (reference sequence). The CDR3 contains 16 residues. Here the CDR3 DNA reads TGTGCCAGCAGCTTAGGTCGTCCGGACAGGGCGTACGAGCAGTACTTC. Translating gives CASSLGRPDRAYEQYF.

Only a few counts were recorded for this clonotype. The rearrangement uses TRBV28 and TRBJ2-3; 8 bases are a match to TRBD1. CDR1 is MDHEN, CDR2 SYDVKM, per germline. CDR3 length equals 15 residues. V trimming: 5 bases; J trimming: 2 bases; junction bases outside the gene matches: 6. In nucleotides, the CDR3 is TGTGCCAGCAGTGCGGGGACAGGACCCACAGATACGCAGTATTTT. Its protein product is CASSAGTGPTDTQYF.

Concerning this clonotype itself: It may be a read error: a sequence one base away is much more abundant. The V and J genes are TRBV10-3 and TRBJ2-7; 12 bases agree with TRBD2. The DNA end favors TRBJ2-5, so the J call may be wrong. Germline CDR1 reads ENHRY; CDR2 reads SYGVKD. This CDR3 is 15 amino acids long. The CDR3 coding sequence is TGTGCCGTCAGTGAGCGGACTAGCGGGAAGGAGACCCAGTACTTC. This gives the protein CAVSERTSGKETQYF.

This clonotype has only a few counts. The J gene is TRBJ1-2, the V gene TRBV10-2; no firm D call. The CDR3 contains 13 residues. V lost 3 bases and J lost 3, with 8 bases in between. Germline lookup yields CDR1 WSHSY and CDR2 SAAADI. The chain's CDR3 is CASSERPDYGYTF. The DNA for the CDR3 is TGCGCCAGCAGTGAAAGGCCGGACTATGGCTACACCTTC.

Only a few counts were recorded for this clonotype. This sequence joins TRBV28 and TRBJ2-7; TRBD1 aligns across 8 bases. Trimming removed 3 bases from V and 3 bases from J; junction bases left unmatched: 7. Germline V lookup: CDR1 MDHEN, CDR2 SYDVKM. This CDR3 is built from 15 residues. CDR3 region: CASSFQAGGLYEQYF. The CDR3 DNA follows: TGTGCCAGCAGTTTTCAGGCAGGGGGCCTCTACGAGCAGTACTTC.

The chain employs TRBV5-1 and TRBJ2-7; 11 nucleotides line up with TRBD2. Trimming took 7 bases from V and 3 from J; bases not matched to a gene: 18. The CDR3 sequence is 18 residues long. CDR1 and CDR2 (germline): SGHRS, YFSETQ. CDR3: CASAPRLTSGILSYEQYF. In DNA form, the CDR3 reads TGCGCCAGCGCCCCCCGACTGACTAGCGGGATATTAAGCTACGAGCAGTACTTC.

In its sample, this clonotype was seen a few times. The genes are TRBV3-1 and TRBJ1-2; perhaps TRBD1 as D (5 bases). The CDR3 loop spans 15 amino acids. Per the germline V gene, CDR1 is LGHDT and CDR2 is YNNKEL (reference sequence). The V end lost 0 bases, the J end lost 5 bases, and 13 bases lay between the germline ends. CDR3 amino acids: CASSQEPWGLYGYTF. CDR3 nucleotide sequence: TGTGCCAGCAGCCAAGAACCCTGGGGACTATATGGCTACACCTTC.

This clonotype appeared many times. DNA of the CDR3: TGTGCCAGCAGCCATTGGACTAGCGTCTCCTACGAGCAGTACTTC. Residues: CASSHWTSVSYEQYF. The gene calls are TRBV2 and TRBJ2-7, with 9 bases lining up with TRBD2. With V trimmed by 6 bases and J by 0 bases, 6 bases remained unmatched. CDR3 size: 15 residues. CDR1 is SNHLY and CDR2 is FYNNEI in the germline V gene.

This clonotype was picked up a small number of times. The V gene is TRBV27, the J gene TRBJ2-5, with TRBD2 matching 7 bases. TRBJ2-7 matches the DNA end more closely, so the J call is doubtful. From germline, CDR1 is MNHEY and CDR2 SMNVEV (reference sequence). The length of the CDR3 is 15 residues. This CDR3 is CASSPFRAGTYEQYF. In nucleotides, the CDR3 is TGTGCCAGCAGTCCGTTTCGAGCGGGGACTTACGAGCAGTACTTC.

The chain recombines TRBV12-3 or TRBV12-4 with TRBJ2-7, with D perhaps being TRBD1 or TRBD2 (6 bases each). The V end was cut by 2 bases, the J end by 4 bases, with 12 bases between. This CDR3 is 14 amino acids long. The CDR3 DNA sequence: TGTGCCAGCAGTTTATCGGGGGCCCAGTACGAGCAGTACTTC. This translates into CASSLSGAQYEQYF.

This clonotype has a count of ten or more. Here the CDR3 reads CASSSQGGFPYNEQFF. In DNA form, the CDR3 reads TGCGCCAGCAGTTCTCAAGGCGGGTTTCCCTACAATGAGCAGTTCTTC. The chain combines TRBV5-1 with TRBJ2-1; possible D gene TRBD2, 5 bases. V was cut by 5 bases and J by 2 bases, with 17 bases left in between. Looked up from germline, CDR1 is SGHRS and CDR2 is YFSETQ. The CDR3 is made up of 16 amino acids.

Note on this clonotype: A junction end diverges from the germline sequence, so it may reflect a read error. V and J are TRBV19 and TRBJ2-1; 13 positions match TRBD2. Germline-derived CDR1 and CDR2 are LNHDA and SQIVND (reference sequence). This CDR3 is built from 13 residues. CDR3 coding DNA: TGTGCCAGTACCCCTTGGGGACTAGCGGGAAGGGTCTTC. Protein sequence: CASTPWGLAGRVF.

The rearrangement joins TRBV7-2 to TRBJ1-3; a weak D match, TRBD1 (5 bases). This CDR3 is 15 amino acids long. Trimming took 1 base from V and 0 from J, leaving 7 bases between them. Germline V gene sequence: CDR1 SGHTA, CDR2 FQGNSA. CDR3 nucleotides: TGTGCCAGCAGCTTAGACGGGGCCTCTGGAAACACCATATATTTT. It specifies CASSLDGASGNTIYF. Combining the CDR3 with reference TRBV7-2 and TRBJ1-3 gives the whole variable domain GAGVSQSPSNKVTEKGKDVELRCDPISGHTALYWYRQSLGQGLEFLIYFQGNSAPDKSGLPSDRFSAERTGGSVSTLTIQRTQQEDSAVYLCASSLDGASGNTIYFGEGSWLTVV.

This clonotype appeared a few times. The chain carries TRBV21-1 and TRBJ1-2; the table gives TRBD1 as D, unverified against the DNA. TRBV21-1 is annotated as a pseudogene. CDR3 size: 14 residues. The CDR3 DNA sequence: TGTGCCAGCAGCATATCAGGGGAGGTCTATGGCTACACCTTC. Translated, it gives CASSISGEVYGYTF.